These T cell receptor beta chains were read from a single sample in a study of blood T cell repertoires in COVID-19. Profiling relied on immunoSEQ multiplex PCR, and the TCRdb table lists in-frame clones only, not all of them. The data contain 350,000 to 450,000 clones, roughly four fifths of them singletons. What was sequenced was PBMCs or T cells enriched from blood (not recorded which). These receptors came from a woman aged 45-60 years who had recovered from COVID-19. Both conserved end residues are part of each CDR3. The D gene is left open where the match is weak. Expanded clones are given a class, and other clones once, few, many or no size at all.

v_gene	d_gene	abundance	j_gene	CDR3nt	CDR3aa
TRBV30	TRBD1	NA	TRBJ1-3	TGTGCCTGGACAGGTGGGGACAGAGGAAACACCATATATTTT	CAWTGGDRGNTIYF
TRBV19	NA	NA	TRBJ1-5	TGTGCCAGTAGTACACAGGTAAATCAGCCCCAGCATTTT	CASSTQVNQPQHF
TRBV4-1	TRBD1	NA	TRBJ1-1	TGCGCCAGCAGCCAAGGCACGCGGACAGGCTGGAACACTGAAGCTTTCTTT	CASSQGTRTGWNTEAFF
TRBV19	TRBD1	NA	TRBJ1-2	TGTGCCAGTAGTAACCGACCCGGGACAGGGAGCTATGGCTACACCTTC	CASSNRPGTGSYGYTF
TRBV3-1/TRBV3-2	TRBD1	NA	TRBJ1-2	TGTGCCAGCAGCCCGGGACAGGGGGCTGCCACCTTC	CASSPGQGAATF
TRBV2	TRBD2	once	TRBJ2-5	TGTGCCAGCAGTTACCGGGACGTAGCGGGAGAGACCCAGTACTTC	CASSYRDVAGETQYF
TRBV4-3	NA	NA	TRBJ1-5	TGCGCCAGCAGCCAAGCCCTGGGGGGGTATAGCAATCAGCCCCAGCATTTT	CASSQALGGYSNQPQHF
TRBV2	NA	NA	TRBJ1-1	TGTGCCAGCAGTGCTGACACTGAAGCTTTCTTT	CASSADTEAFF
TRBV3-1/TRBV3-2	NA	NA	TRBJ2-3	TGTGCCAGCAGCCGAGGAGGAGATACGCAGTATTTT	CASSRGGDTQYF
TRBV6-5	TRBD1	many	TRBJ1-1	TGTGCCAGCAGTAGGGACAGGGCGGACACTGAAGCTTTCTTT	CASSRDRADTEAFF
TRBV19	NA	once	TRBJ1-2	TGTGCCAGTAGTATGGGGGCAGGGCAGGCCCAGGGCTACACCTTC	CASSMGAGQAQGYTF
TRBV6-2/TRBV6-3	TRBD1	NA	TRBJ1-3	TGTGCCAGCAGTTACCAACAGGGGACTGGAAACACCATATATTTT	CASSYQQGTGNTIYF
TRBV7-9	TRBD2	NA	TRBJ2-2	TGTGCCAGCAGCTTCGTCCCCCTAGCGGGAGGTATCACCGGGGAGCTGTTTTTT	CASSFVPLAGGITGELFF
TRBV19	TRBD2	once	TRBJ2-7	TGTGCCAGTAGTCCATTTAGCGGGGGATCCTCCTACGAGCAGTACTTC	CASSPFSGGSSYEQYF
TRBV30	TRBD1	NA	TRBJ1-1	TGTGCCTGGCACTGGTGGGACAGACGCATAACTTTCTTT	CAWHWWDRRITFF
TRBV9	TRBD1	NA	TRBJ1-4	TGTGCCAGCAGCAAAGGACAGGGGGGAAATGAAAAACTGTTTTTT	CASSKGQGGNEKLFF
TRBV14	TRBD1	NA	TRBJ1-1	TGTGCCAGCAACCCGCTTGACAGGGTGAACACTGAAGCTTTCTTT	CASNPLDRVNTEAFF
TRBV15	NA	NA	TRBJ2-6	TGTGCCACCAGCAGAGGCGGACTATCTGGGGCCAACGTCCTGACTTTC	CATSRGGLSGANVLTF
TRBV6-2/TRBV6-3	TRBD1	NA	TRBJ2-1	TGTGCCAGCAGTTACGAGGGACAGGGGGTCAATGAGCAGTTCTTC	CASSYEGQGVNEQFF
TRBV6-4	TRBD1	NA	TRBJ1-2	TGTGCCAGCAGTCCCGGGACAGGGGGTTTATATGGCTACACCTTC	CASSPGTGGLYGYTF
TRBV19	NA	NA	TRBJ2-7	TGTGCCAGTAGTAGCGAGACACCCTTGGTGGAGCAGTACTTC	CASSSETPLVEQYF
TRBV7-3	TRBD2	NA	TRBJ2-2	TGTGCCAGCAGCTTAATCCCCTCCCGACTAGCGGCGAACACCGGGGAGCTGTTTTTT	CASSLIPSRLAANTGELFF
TRBV6-6	NA	NA	TRBJ2-7	TGTGCCAGCAGCCACTCTCCCTACGAGCAGTACTTC	CASSHSPYEQYF
TRBV6-5	NA	NA	TRBJ1-1	TGTGCCAGCAGTTACTCCCAGACAGGGAACACTGAAGCTTTCTTT	CASSYSQTGNTEAFF
TRBV13	NA	NA	TRBJ2-1	TGTGCCAGCAGCTTAAGGGGGGGGCCCTACAATGAGCAGTTCTTC	CASSLRGGPYNEQFF
TRBV19	TRBD1	NA	TRBJ2-6	TGTGCCAGTTCCTACGTCGGGACAGGGACCTCTGGGGCCAACGTCCTGACTTTC	CASSYVGTGTSGANVLTF
TRBV3-1/TRBV3-2	TRBD1	NA	TRBJ2-7	TGTGCCAGCAGACCGGGACAGCGGCAAGAGCAGTACTTC	CASRPGQRQEQYF
TRBV7-3	TRBD2	NA	TRBJ2-3	TGTGCCAGCAGCCCGACACCGGGACTACCTCAAGATACGCAGTATTTT	CASSPTPGLPQDTQYF
TRBV2	NA	NA	TRBJ2-7	TGTGCCAGCAGTGAATTTCCCCCGAATAAGTCAACCAGAAGCTCCTACGAGCAGTACTTC	CASSEFPPNKSTRSSYEQYF
TRBV11-3	NA	NA	TRBJ2-2	TGTGCCAGCAGCTTTGGCAGGGGGGAAACCGGGGAGCTGTTTTTT	CASSFGRGETGELFF
TRBV2	NA	NA	TRBJ1-2	TGTGCCAGCAGTCTGAACCCACTTCCCTATGGCTACACCTTC	CASSLNPLPYGYTF
TRBV6-2/TRBV6-3	TRBD1	NA	TRBJ2-3	TGTGCCAGCAGTTCTAACAGGGGCCTCACAGATACGCAGTATTTT	CASSSNRGLTDTQYF
TRBV6-2/TRBV6-3	NA	NA	TRBJ1-1	TGTGCCAGCAGCCCGGGCTCGTCCCCGGCAGCTTTCTTT	CASSPGSSPAAFF
TRBV9	TRBD1	NA	TRBJ1-2	TGTGCCAGCAGCCCCCGGACAGGGGGAGACTATGGCTACACCTTC	CASSPRTGGDYGYTF
TRBV4-3	TRBD1	NA	TRBJ1-2	TGCGCCAGCAGCCAACACCGGGACAGCCTAGTAGTGACCTTC	CASSQHRDSLVVTF
TRBV30	TRBD1	NA	TRBJ1-3	TGTGCCTGGAGCGGGACAGCCCTTTACTCTGGAAACACCATATATTTT	CAWSGTALYSGNTIYF
TRBV19	NA	few	TRBJ1-3	TGTGCCAGTAGTATAGCAGGGGTGGGAAACACCATATATTTT	CASSIAGVGNTIYF
TRBV30	NA	NA	TRBJ1-3	TGTGCCTGGAGGGAGAGTGGAAACACCATATATTTT	CAWRESGNTIYF
TRBV20-1	TRBD1	NA	TRBJ1-2	TGCAGTGCTAGTGAACAGGGGGATTGGTATGGCTACACCTTC	CSASEQGDWYGYTF
TRBV19	NA	NA	TRBJ1-1	TGTGCCAGTAATGAGCTGCTGATGAACACTGAAGCTTTCTTT	CASNELLMNTEAFF
TRBV2	NA	NA	TRBJ1-5	TGTGCCAGCAGTGAACCGGGAAGTCAGCCCCAGCATTTT	CASSEPGSQPQHF
TRBV4-2	NA	NA	TRBJ2-3	TGTGCCAGCAGCCAAGATCGGCAGGGGGGCACTGCAAATACGCAGTATTTT	CASSQDRQGGTANTQYF
TRBV6-2/TRBV6-3	NA	NA	TRBJ1-1	TGTGCCAGCAGTTACCAAGAACAGTCGGCTGAAGCTTTCTTT	CASSYQEQSAEAFF
TRBV5-1	TRBD1	once	TRBJ2-5	TGCGCCAGCAGCCGGGACAGGGGGCGGGAGACCCAGTACTTC	CASSRDRGRETQYF
TRBV7-8	NA	NA	TRBJ1-1	TGTGCCAGCAGCTTATCCCGGACACGGAACACTGAAGCTTTCTTT	CASSLSRTRNTEAFF